This TCR beta chain was sequenced during a study of Ad26.COV2.S vaccination and SARS-CoV-2 variants. Overall study results and limits: TCR breadth and depth analyses may have underestimated total T cell responses. There was reportedly substantial breadth in spike-specific CD8+ and CD4+ T cell responses after vaccination.

Clones were sequenced by immunoSEQ multiplex PCR, and TCRdb holds only the in-frame ones, with some missing. The sample has 350,000 to 400,000 clones, 88% seen once; the top ten hold 3.5%. Trimming left V 2 bases short and J 10 bases short, with 14 bases between. The CDR3 runs to 13 residues. Treatment described: around 19 received Ad26.COV2.S at low or high dose, single or two shots; several received placebo; per-sample allocation not given. Vaccine and placebo recipients were sampled on day 63 after the first injection. Boston hosted the donor, who was an adult aged 18-55 years. Expression of Wuhan-strain SARS-CoV-2 spike came from the Ad26 vector that formed the vaccine. A remark on this clone: Antigen unknown.

This clonotype was sampled from a person aged 18 to 65 who received the Ad26.COV2.S COVID-19 vaccine or a placebo. The chain joins TRBV12-3 or TRBV12-4 to TRBJ1-1; the D gene is possibly TRBD1 (5 bases). The sample was peripheral blood, taken in a trial of Ad26.COV2.S vaccine versus placebo. The CDR3 is CASSLRVRGGAFF. The CDR3, as DNA: TGTGCCAGCAGTTTAAGGGTCCGTGGGGGAGCTTTCTTT.